The entry that follows covers one T cell receptor beta chain sequence. Libraries were prepared by immunoSEQ multiplex PCR; TCRdb keeps only in-frame clonotypes and omits some of them. This table has 75,000 to 85,000 clones, approximately 94% appearing once. This sample is drawn from a study of technical replicates of blood from a few donors. This CDR3 has 20 residues. J gave up 3 bases and V 6 bases, and 19 bases lay outside the gene matches. The germline gives CDR1 ENHRY, CDR2 SYGVKD. The sequencing sample was made of T cells isolated from PBMCs. The genes are TRBV10-3 and TRBJ2-1, with 11 bases matching TRBD2. This TCR was sampled from a human donor in good health. The CDR3 spells CAIRGRSLVSGTSGYNEQFF. The CDR3 DNA reads as TGTGCCATCAGAGGACGGAGTCTCGTATCCGGGACTAGCGGCTACAATGAGCAGTTCTTC.